One sample yielded the 15 T cell receptor beta chains listed below, sequenced in a study of cytomegalovirus exposure and HLA in healthy donors. It was with 60 Vbeta and 13 Jbeta primers that the PCR ran. Method: immunoSEQ multiplex PCR; TCRdb's copy keeps in-frame clones and lacks some. The data show about 57,000 clones, 75% to 85% seen once. Specimen: PBMCs. The receptors shown here come from a man younger than 40 in good health and CMV-seronegative.

This chain links TRBV14 with TRBJ2-2; D remains ambiguous. V gave up 4 bases and J gave up 3 bases, with 9 bases separating them. The CDR3 spans 14 residues. Germline values: CDR1 SGHDN, CDR2 FVKESK. The CDR3 DNA is TGTGCCAGCAGCCTAGACGCGGACACCGGGGAGCTGTTTTTT. It translates to CASSLDADTGELFF. The full variable domain, in which reference TRBV14 and TRBJ2-2 provide the parts outside the CDR3, is EAGVTQFPSHSVIEKGQTVTLRCDPISGHDNLYWYRRVMGKEIKFLLHFVKESKQDESGMPNNRFLAERTGGTYSTLKVQPAELEDSGVYFCASSLDADTGELFFGEGSRLTVL.

V usage is TRBV5-8 and J usage is TRBJ2-7, with TRBD1 identical over 8 bases. This CDR3 is 16 amino acids long. Germline CDR1 SGHTS, CDR2 YDEGEE. V shed 0 bases and J 4 bases; nucleotides not matched to a gene: 9. CDR3: CASSLAGRQGSYEQYF. The CDR3 region has the DNA TGTGCCAGCAGCTTGGCCGGGAGACAGGGGTCGTACGAGCAGTACTTC.

The V and J genes are TRBV11-2 and TRBJ2-5; TRBD2 is a possible D gene (6 bases). The CDR3 covers 16 residues. CDR1 and CDR2 from the germline V gene are SGHAT and FQNNGV. V lost 3 bases and J 1 base, leaving 15 bases between the germline ends. The CDR3 here is CASSFNPTSLQETQYF. The CDR3 coding sequence is TGTGCCAGCAGCTTTAACCCCACTAGCCTCCAAGAGACCCAGTACTTC.

The V call is TRBV7-9, the J call TRBJ1-2, with 9 bases fitting TRBD1. In germline, CDR1 is SEHNR, CDR2 FQNEAQ (reference sequence). This CDR3 is 12 amino acids long. The ends lost 8 bases at V and 8 bases at J; junction bases unmatched: 6. The chain's CDR3 is CASSTGGTGYTF. The CDR3 bases are TGTGCCAGCTCGACAGGGGGGACGGGCTACACCTTC.

The gene calls are TRBV7-2 and TRBJ2-1; TRBD2 agrees at 11 bases. Germline V lookup: CDR1 SGHTA, CDR2 FQGNSA. CDR3 length equals 15 residues. V gave up 4 bases and J gave up 8 bases; unmatched junction bases: 7. CDR3 bases: TGTGCCAGCAGCTCCCTAGCGGGAGGATTGTATGAGCAGTTCTTC. Its protein is CASSSLAGGLYEQFF.

The gene calls are TRBV9 and TRBJ1-1; possible D gene TRBD1, 6 bases. The V end lost 4 bases, the J end lost 4 bases, and 14 bases lay between the germline ends. CDR1 is SGDLS, CDR2 YYNGEE, per germline. The CDR3 covers 14 residues. Here the CDR3 reads CASSPVVGATEAFF. The CDR3 DNA reads TGTGCCAGCAGCCCGGTAGTGGGGGCCACTGAAGCTTTCTTT.

The V call is TRBV7-2, the J call TRBJ2-1; D perhaps matches TRBD2 (6 bases). V was shortened by 0 bases and J by 2 bases, with 11 bases between the two germline ends. Germline values: CDR1 SGHTA, CDR2 FQGNSA. The CDR3 is 16 amino acids. CDR3 sequence: CASSLAPTRTYNEQFF. The CDR3 DNA sequence: TGTGCCAGCAGCTTAGCGCCGACTAGAACCTACAATGAGCAGTTCTTC.

This clone came up a few times. The J gene is TRBJ1-1, the V gene TRBV2, with no clear D. The V and J ends lost 7 bases and 5 bases respectively, with 5 bases between them. Germline CDR1 is SNHLY and CDR2 is FYNNEI. The CDR3 loop spans 10 amino acids. CDR3 nucleotides: TGTGCCAGCACAGGAACTGAAGCTTTCTTT. Translating gives CASTGTEAFF.

The V and J genes are TRBV29-1 and TRBJ2-1, with 8 positions matching TRBD2. After removal of 1 base from V and 3 bases from J, the junction contained 5 bases not matched to a gene. CDR3 length equals 15 residues. Germline V CDR1 and CDR2: SQVTM, ANQGSEA. The CDR3 loop reads CSVEGPGLDYNEQFF. As DNA, the CDR3 is TGCAGCGTTGAAGGACCGGGACTAGACTACAATGAGCAGTTCTTC.

This chain connects TRBV20-1 to TRBJ2-5; perhaps TRBD2 as D (6 bases). From germline, CDR1 is DFQATT and CDR2 SNEGSKA (reference sequence). CDR3 length: 11 residues. CDR3 sequence: CAPRGKETQYF. CDR3 DNA: TGCGCTCCTCGGGGGAAAGAGACCCAGTACTTC.

This clone was observed a single time. The CDR3 sequence is CASSQLGQGDEQFF. The DNA of the CDR3 is TGTGCCAGCAGCCAACTGGGACAGGGGGATGAGCAGTTCTTC. J is TRBJ2-1 and V is TRBV14; TRBD1 matches at 11 bases. Germline values: CDR1 SGHDN, CDR2 FVKESK. This CDR3 has 14 residues. V shed 2 bases and J 8 bases; nucleotides not matched to a gene: 2.

The V and J genes are TRBV10-3 and TRBJ1-4; possible D gene TRBD1, 5 bases. The CDR3 is made up of 14 amino acids. The V gene's germline CDR1 is ENHRY and CDR2 SYGVKD. V was cut by 6 bases and J by 0 bases, with 8 bases left in between. CDR3 sequence (DNA): TGTGCCATCAGCACAGGCCCAACTAATGAAAAACTGTTTTTT. This codes for CAISTGPTNEKLFF.

The chain carries TRBV5-5 and TRBJ2-2; TRBD2 matches at 11 bases. V dropped 4 bases and J dropped 6; count of bases not matched to a gene: 8. This CDR3 comprises 16 residues. Germline-derived CDR1 and CDR2 are SGHKS and YYEKEE (reference sequence). Here the CDR3 DNA reads TGTGCCAGCAGCCTCATAGCGGGAGGGCCTTCCGGGGAGCTGTTTTTT. Translating it yields CASSLIAGGPSGELFF. Drawing the rest from reference TRBV5-5 and TRBJ2-2, the complete variable domain is DAGVTQSPTHLIKTRGQQVTLRCSPISGHKSVSWYQQVLGQGPQFIFQYYEKEERGRGNFPDRFSARQFPNYSSELNVNALLLGDSALYLCASSLIAGGPSGELFFGEGSRLTVL.

The CDR3 loop is CASSTAGGREAFF. DNA for the CDR3: TGTGCCAGCTCGACGGCGGGGGGCCGGGAAGCTTTCTTT. This chain connects TRBV18 to TRBJ1-1; a possible D gene is TRBD1 (6 bases). Between the trimmed V and J ends, which lost 6 bases and 8 bases, there was a span of 16 bases. CDR3 size: 13 residues. Germline V CDR1 and CDR2: KGHSH, LQKENI.

This CDR3 reads CASRQGNTEAFF. For the CDR3, the DNA is TGCGCCAGCAGACAGGGGAACACTGAAGCTTTCTTT. The chain is built from TRBV5-1 and TRBJ1-1; possible D gene TRBD1, 6 bases. The CDR3 loop spans 12 amino acids. Trimming took 5 bases from V and 1 from J, leaving 6 bases between them. CDR1 SGHRS and CDR2 YFSETQ come from the germline V gene.